This T cell receptor (beta chain) was captured by sequencing in a study of tumour-infiltrating T cells in Burkitt lymphoma. Study information: This cohort included all epidemiological subtypes of Burkitt lymphoma. Survival, overall and progression-free, tracked with productive clonality.

TCRdb's table, derived via immunoSEQ multiplex PCR, lists solely in-frame clones and lacks some. The sample has about 6,600 clones, over 75% seen once. Study-wide results and limits: Public clonotypes, several, appeared across numerous Burkitt lymphoma patients.

Notes on this clone: Its antigen is still unknown.

Germline CDR1 reads SGHAT; CDR2 reads FQNNGV. The CDR3 spans 18 residues. Trimming pared 2 bases from V and 8 bases from J, leaving 25 bases between. The receptor comes from a human donor with Burkitt lymphoma. Sequences were obtained from tumor tissue. V gene TRBV11-2 combines with J gene TRBJ2-1; D is uncertain. CDR3 amino acids: CASSLSTHYSSALDEQFF. CDR3 DNA sequence: TGTGCCAGCAGCTTATCCACCCACTACTCATCGGCGTTGGATGAGCAGTTCTTC.